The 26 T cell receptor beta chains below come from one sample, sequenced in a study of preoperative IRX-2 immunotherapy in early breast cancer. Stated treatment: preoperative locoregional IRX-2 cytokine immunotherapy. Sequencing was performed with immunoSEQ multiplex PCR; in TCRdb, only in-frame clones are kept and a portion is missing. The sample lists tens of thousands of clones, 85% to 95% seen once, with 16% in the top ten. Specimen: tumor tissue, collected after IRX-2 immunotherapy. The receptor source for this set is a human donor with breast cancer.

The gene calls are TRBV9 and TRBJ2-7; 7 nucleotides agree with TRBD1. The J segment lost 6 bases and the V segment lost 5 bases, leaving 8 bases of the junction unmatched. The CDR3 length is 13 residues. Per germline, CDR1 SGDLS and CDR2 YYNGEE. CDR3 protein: CASRAGTEAEQYF. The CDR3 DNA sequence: TGTGCCAGCAGGGCCGGGACAGAAGCCGAGCAGTACTTC.

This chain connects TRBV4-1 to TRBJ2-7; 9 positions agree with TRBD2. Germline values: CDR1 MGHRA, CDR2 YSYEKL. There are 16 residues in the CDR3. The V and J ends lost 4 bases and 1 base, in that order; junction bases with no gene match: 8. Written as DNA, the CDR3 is TGCGCCAGCAGCCTAGGCTATCTAGCGGGGTCCTACGAGCAGTACTTC. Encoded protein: CASSLGYLAGSYEQYF.

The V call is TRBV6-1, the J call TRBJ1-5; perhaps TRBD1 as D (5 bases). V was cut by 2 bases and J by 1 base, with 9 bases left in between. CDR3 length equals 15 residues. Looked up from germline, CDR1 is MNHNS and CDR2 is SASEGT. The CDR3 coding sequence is TGTGCCAGCAGTGAAAGGGGACTAAGCAATCAGCCCCAGCATTTT. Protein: CASSERGLSNQPQHF.

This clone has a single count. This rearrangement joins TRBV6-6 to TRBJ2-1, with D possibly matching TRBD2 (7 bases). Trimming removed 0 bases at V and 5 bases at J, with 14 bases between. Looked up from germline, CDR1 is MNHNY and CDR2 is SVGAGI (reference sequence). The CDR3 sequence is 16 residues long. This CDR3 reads CASSYSFGGRNNEQFF. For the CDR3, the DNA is TGTGCCAGCAGTTACTCGTTCGGGGGGCGGAACAATGAGCAGTTCTTC.

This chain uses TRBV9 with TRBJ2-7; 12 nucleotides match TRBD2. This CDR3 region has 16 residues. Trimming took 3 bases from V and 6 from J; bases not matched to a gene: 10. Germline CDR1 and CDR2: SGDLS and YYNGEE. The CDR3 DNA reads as TGTGCCAGCAGCGCAATTCCTAGCGGGAGGGCGGGCGAGCAGTACTTC. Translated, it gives CASSAIPSGRAGEQYF.

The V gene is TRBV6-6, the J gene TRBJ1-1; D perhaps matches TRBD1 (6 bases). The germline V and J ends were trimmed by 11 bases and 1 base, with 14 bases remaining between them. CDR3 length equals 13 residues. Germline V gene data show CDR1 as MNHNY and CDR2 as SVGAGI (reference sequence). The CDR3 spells CAVQGQPNTEAFF. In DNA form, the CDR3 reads TGTGCCGTCCAGGGACAACCGAACACTGAAGCTTTCTTT.

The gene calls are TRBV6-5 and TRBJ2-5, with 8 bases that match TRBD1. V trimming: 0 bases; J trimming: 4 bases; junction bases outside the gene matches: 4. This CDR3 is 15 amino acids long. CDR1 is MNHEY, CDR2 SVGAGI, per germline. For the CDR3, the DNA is TGTGCCAGCAGTTACTCAGACAGGGGAGTAGAGACCCAGTACTTC. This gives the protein CASSYSDRGVETQYF.

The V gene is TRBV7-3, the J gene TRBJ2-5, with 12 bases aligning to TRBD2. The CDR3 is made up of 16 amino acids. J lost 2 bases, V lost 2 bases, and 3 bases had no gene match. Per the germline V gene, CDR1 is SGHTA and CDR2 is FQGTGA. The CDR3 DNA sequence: TGTGCCAGCAGCTTAGGTCTAGCGGGGGGGCAAGAGACCCAGTACTTC. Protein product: CASSLGLAGGQETQYF. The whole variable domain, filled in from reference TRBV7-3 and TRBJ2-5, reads GAGVSQTPSNKVTEKGKYVELRCDPISGHTALYWYRQSLGQGPEFLIYFQGTGAADDSGLPNDRFFAVRPEGSVSTLKIQRTERGDSAVYLCASSLGLAGGQETQYFGPGTRLLVL.

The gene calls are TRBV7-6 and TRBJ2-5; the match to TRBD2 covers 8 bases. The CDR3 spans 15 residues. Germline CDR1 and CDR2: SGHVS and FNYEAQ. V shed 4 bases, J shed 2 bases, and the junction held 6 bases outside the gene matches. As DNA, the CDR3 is TGTGCCAGCAGCTACGGGGGGGCCTATCAAGAGACCCAGTACTTC. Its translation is CASSYGGAYQETQYF.

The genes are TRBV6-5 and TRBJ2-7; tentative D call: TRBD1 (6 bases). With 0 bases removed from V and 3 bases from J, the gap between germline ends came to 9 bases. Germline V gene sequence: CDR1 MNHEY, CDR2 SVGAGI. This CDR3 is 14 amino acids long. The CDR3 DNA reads TGTGCCAGCAGTTACTCTCGGACAGACTACGAGCAGTACTTC. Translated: CASSYSRTDYEQYF.

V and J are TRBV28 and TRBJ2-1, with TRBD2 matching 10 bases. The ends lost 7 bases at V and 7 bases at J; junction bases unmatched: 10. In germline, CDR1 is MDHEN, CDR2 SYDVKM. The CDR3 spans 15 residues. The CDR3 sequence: CASTLAGAFRNEQFF. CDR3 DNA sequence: TGTGCCAGCACCCTAGCGGGAGCCTTTAGGAATGAGCAGTTCTTC.

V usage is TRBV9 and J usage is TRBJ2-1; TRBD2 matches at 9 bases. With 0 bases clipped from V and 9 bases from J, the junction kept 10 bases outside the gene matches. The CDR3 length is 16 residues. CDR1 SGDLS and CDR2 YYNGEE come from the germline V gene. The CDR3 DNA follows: TGTGCCAGCAGCGTAGGAATAGCGGGAGTTTTCGGTGAGCAGTTCTTC. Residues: CASSVGIAGVFGEQFF.

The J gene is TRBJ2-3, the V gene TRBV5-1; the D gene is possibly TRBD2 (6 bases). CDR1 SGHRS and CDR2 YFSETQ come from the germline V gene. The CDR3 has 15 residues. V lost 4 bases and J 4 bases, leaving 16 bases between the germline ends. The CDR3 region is CASSTGDRDADTQYF. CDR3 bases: TGCGCCAGCAGCACGGGGGATCGGGATGCAGATACGCAGTATTTT.

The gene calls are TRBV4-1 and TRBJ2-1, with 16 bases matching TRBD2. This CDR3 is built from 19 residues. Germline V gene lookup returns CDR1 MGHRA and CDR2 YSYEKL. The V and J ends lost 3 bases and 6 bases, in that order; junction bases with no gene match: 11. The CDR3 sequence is CASSHRGLAGGPGSNEQFF. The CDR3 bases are TGCGCCAGCAGCCACCGGGGACTAGCGGGGGGGCCGGGGTCCAATGAGCAGTTCTTC.

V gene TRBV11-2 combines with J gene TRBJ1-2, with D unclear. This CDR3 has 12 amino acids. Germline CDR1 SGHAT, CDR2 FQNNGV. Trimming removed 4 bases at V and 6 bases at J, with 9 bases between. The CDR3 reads CASSSLGNGYTF. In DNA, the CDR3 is TGTGCCAGCAGCTCTCTTGGGAATGGCTACACCTTC.

The CDR3 DNA sequence: TGTGCCAGCAGCCTACAGGGGTCCCTAAGCAATCAGCCCCAGCATTTT. Amino acids: CASSLQGSLSNQPQHF. This chain uses TRBV7-2 with TRBJ1-5, with 7 nucleotides matching TRBD1. Germline lookup yields CDR1 SGHTA and CDR2 FQGNSA. This CDR3 comprises 16 residues. V lost 5 bases and J lost 1; bases outside the gene matches: 8. Looking up the rest from reference TRBV7-2 and TRBJ1-5 gives the full variable domain: GAGVSQSPSNKVTEKGKDVELRCDPISGHTALYWYRQSLGQGLEFLIYFQGNSAPDKSGLPSDRFSAERTGGSVSTLTIQRTQQEDSAVYLCASSLQGSLSNQPQHFGDGTRLSIL.

DNA for the CDR3: TGTGCCAGCAGCTTATCGGTGACTAGCGGGACAGATACGCAGTATTTT. Amino acids: CASSLSVTSGTDTQYF. The chain uses TRBV7-2 and TRBJ2-3; 10 bases agree with TRBD2. CDR3 length equals 16 residues. Per germline, CDR1 SGHTA and CDR2 FQGNSA. Trimming removed 2 bases from V and 3 bases from J; junction bases left unmatched: 5.

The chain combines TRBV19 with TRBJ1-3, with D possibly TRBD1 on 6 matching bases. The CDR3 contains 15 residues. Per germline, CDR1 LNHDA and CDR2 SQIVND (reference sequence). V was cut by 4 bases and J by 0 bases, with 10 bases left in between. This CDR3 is CASSNQGLSGNTIYF. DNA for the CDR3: TGTGCCAGTAGTAATCAGGGGCTCTCTGGAAACACCATATATTTT.

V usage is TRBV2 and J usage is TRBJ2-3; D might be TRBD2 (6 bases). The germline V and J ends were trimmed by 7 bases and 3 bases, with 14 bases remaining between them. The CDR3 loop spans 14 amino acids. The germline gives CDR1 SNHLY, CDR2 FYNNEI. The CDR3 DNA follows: TGTGCCAGCACCTTATACGGGGGAACAGATACGCAGTATTTT. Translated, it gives CASTLYGGTDTQYF.

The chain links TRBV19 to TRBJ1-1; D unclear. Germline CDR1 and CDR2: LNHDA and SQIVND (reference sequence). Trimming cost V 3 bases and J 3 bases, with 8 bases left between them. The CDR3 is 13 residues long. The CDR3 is CASSMDGDTEAFF. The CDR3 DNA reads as TGTGCCAGTAGTATGGACGGGGACACTGAAGCTTTCTTT.

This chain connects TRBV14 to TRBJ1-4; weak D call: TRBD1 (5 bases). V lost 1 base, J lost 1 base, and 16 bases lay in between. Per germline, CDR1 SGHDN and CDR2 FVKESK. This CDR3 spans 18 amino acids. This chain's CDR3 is CASSQVGQGRRTNEKLFF. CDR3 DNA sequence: TGTGCCAGCAGCCAAGTAGGCCAGGGTAGGAGAACTAATGAAAAACTGTTTTTT.

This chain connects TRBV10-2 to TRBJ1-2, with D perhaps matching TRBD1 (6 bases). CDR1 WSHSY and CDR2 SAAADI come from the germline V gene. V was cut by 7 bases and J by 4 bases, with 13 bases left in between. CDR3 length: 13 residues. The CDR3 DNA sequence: TGCGCCAGCACGACAGGCGTCCTCTATGGCTACACCTTC. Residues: CASTTGVLYGYTF.

The CDR3 DNA reads as TGCGCCAGCAGCGCGGGACAGCTTCCCAGAGAGACCCAGTACTTC. This translates into CASSAGQLPRETQYF. This sequence joins TRBV5-1 and TRBJ2-5; D is possibly TRBD1 (7 bases). The V end lost 4 bases, the J end lost 4 bases, and 17 bases lay between the germline ends. There are 15 residues in the CDR3. Germline CDR1 SGHRS, CDR2 YFSETQ.

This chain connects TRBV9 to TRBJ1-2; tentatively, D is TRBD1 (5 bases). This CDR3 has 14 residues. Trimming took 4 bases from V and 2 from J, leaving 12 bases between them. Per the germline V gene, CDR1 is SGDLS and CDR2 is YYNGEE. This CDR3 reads CASSSWGGNYGYTF. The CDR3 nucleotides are TGTGCCAGCAGCTCATGGGGCGGCAACTATGGCTACACCTTC.

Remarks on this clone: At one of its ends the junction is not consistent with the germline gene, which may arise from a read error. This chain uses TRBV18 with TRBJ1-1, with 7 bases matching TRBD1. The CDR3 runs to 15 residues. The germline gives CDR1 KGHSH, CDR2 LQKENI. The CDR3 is CVSSPQTGSNTEAFF. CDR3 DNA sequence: TGTGTCAGCTCACCTCAGACAGGGTCGAACACTGAAGCTTTCTTT.

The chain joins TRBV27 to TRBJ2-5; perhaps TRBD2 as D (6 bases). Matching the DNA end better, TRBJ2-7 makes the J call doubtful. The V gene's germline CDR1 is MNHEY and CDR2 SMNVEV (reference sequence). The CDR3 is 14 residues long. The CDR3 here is CASSLGGTGDEQYF. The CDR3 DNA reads TGTGCCAGCAGTTTGGGGGGAACGGGGGACGAGCAGTACTTC.